The present T cell receptor beta chain was sequenced within a study of T-cell reconstitution after alpha-beta-depleted transplantation in children. CDR3 size: 15 residues. V was shortened by 8 bases and J by 1 base, with 18 bases between the two germline ends. This clonotype was found a few times. TCRbeta library construction was performed incorporating unique molecular identifiers. TCRdb reprocessed the PCR reads with MiXCR, giving one entry per CDR3 protein. The table records some 350,000 distinct CDR3 sequences, about a tenth of them present only once. The source is a human donor who donated a stem cell graft to a child with acute lymphoblastic leukemia. V is TRBV12-3 or TRBV12-4 and J is TRBJ2-7, with TRBD1 as a possible D gene (5 bases). Sequenced here: PBMCs from the stem cell graft donor, sampled from the stem cell graft. CDR3 sequence reads: CASVSGFSASYEQYF. Written as DNA, the CDR3 is TGTGCCAGCGTATCAGGGTTTTCTGCATCCTACGAGCAGTACTTC.